This T cell receptor (beta chain) was captured by sequencing in a study of T cells in Graves' hyperthyroidism and ophthalmopathy. Amplification yielded TCR beta CDR3 regions, with RNA transcripts as the source. In the first-round RT-PCR of the TCR CDR3, the HTBI primer set was used. TCRdb itself ran the multiplex PCR reads through MiXCR, one entry per CDR3 protein. The sample consists of approximately 600,000 distinct CDR3 sequences, around 15% of them appearing once. The CDR3 is 14 residues long. Germline-derived CDR1 and CDR2 are SQVTM and ANQGSEA. Trimming removed 5 bases from V and 4 bases from J, with 15 bases in between.

The TCR comes from a woman aged 25 to 39 with Graves' hyperthyroidism. The gene calls are TRBV29-1 and TRBJ2-4; no clear D. Material: blood. As DNA, the CDR3 is TGCAGCGTTTCCACCGAAGGGCAAAAAAACATTCAGTACTTC. Its translation: CSVSTEGQKNIQYF. The complete variable domain, with remaining parts taken from reference TRBV29-1 and TRBJ2-4, reads SAVISQKPSRDICQRGTSLTIQCQVDSQVTMMFWYRQQPGQSLTLIATANQGSEATYESGFVIDKFPISRPNLTFSTLTVSNMSPEDSSIYLCSVSTEGQKNIQYFGAGTRLSVL.